The TCR beta chain described here comes from a study of T cells in Graves' hyperthyroidism and ophthalmopathy. Study at large: Specimen type is peripheral blood, collected at initial diagnosis prior to any treatment.

Recently diagnosed hyperthyroidism of less than 2 months' duration affected patients aged 18 to 65. From more than 9.5 ml of fresh peripheral blood, PBMCs were isolated. Researchers amplified the TCR beta CDR3 regions from RNA transcripts. Primed by the HTBI set, a first-round RT-PCR was run on the TCR CDR3. TCRdb re-called the multiplex PCR reads with MiXCR, one entry per CDR3 protein. This table holds around 450,000 distinct CDR3 sequences, 15% to 19% found once. This sequence originates from a woman younger than 35 with Graves' hyperthyroidism. The sequencing input was blood.

In DNA form, the CDR3 reads TGCAGTGCTAGAGATCTTGAAGGGACTAGCGGGAGGGTACGTGGAGAGACCCAGTACTTC. Translation: CSARDLEGTSGRVRGETQYF. The genes are TRBV20-1 and TRBJ2-5; TRBD2 agrees at 16 bases. CDR3 length equals 20 residues. Germline V gene data show CDR1 as DFQATT and CDR2 as SNEGSKA (reference sequence). The junction had 14 bases not matched to a gene; V was cut back by 0 bases and J by 4 bases.